This TCR beta chain was found in a study of radiotherapy plus CTLA-4 blockade in lung cancer. Study as a whole: Disease control was seen in approximately 31% of patients, objective responses in 15% to 20%.

This table comes from immunoSEQ multiplex PCR, and its TCRdb copy is limited to in-frame clones, with some not included. Of about 59,000 clones in the sample, approximately 80% were seen once. With regard to this clone: Its target is not known.

Patients with chemo-refractory metastatic non-small-cell lung cancer received focal radiation plus CTLA-4 blockade with ipilimumab. Germline V gives CDR1 SGDLS, CDR2 YYNGEE. The CDR3 runs to 15 residues. Losses at the gene ends were 3 bases for V and 11 bases for J; bases not matched to a gene: 14. Overall study results and limits: Tumor-derived TCR clones expanded in blood after radiotherapy plus ipilimumab. Reportedly, early blood T cell clone dynamics best predicted response, with interferon-beta.

This material consisted of peripheral blood, taken from a patient treated with radiotherapy plus ipilimumab. The source of this sequence is a human donor with non-small cell lung cancer whose response to radiotherapy plus ipilimumab could not be evaluated. The rearrangement joins TRBV9 to TRBJ1-1; 9 bases match TRBD1. The CDR3 here is CASSEAPQDRGIAFF. CDR3 sequence (DNA): TGTGCCAGCAGCGAGGCCCCCCAAGACAGGGGGATCGCTTTCTTT.